This T cell receptor beta chain was profiled in a study of T cell repertoires in cytomegalovirus infection. Findings and limits, study-wide: Within the response measured ex vivo, HLA-C-restricted CMV-specific TCR beta clonotypes were dominant. Cumulated frequencies of public TCR beta families served to identify carriers of CMV plus the relevant HLA.

The CDR3 contains 15 residues. The ends lost 1 base at V and 5 bases at J; junction bases unmatched: 7. Per the germline V gene, CDR1 is LNHDA and CDR2 is SQIVND (reference sequence). TCRdb ran MiXCR on the reads and lists one entry per CDR3 protein. The table has 700,000 to 850,000 distinct CDR3 sequences, around a third seen once. A few counts support this clonotype. Its antigen is undetermined. Sequences were derived from cultured CD8+ T cells from PBMCs, sampled from culture after CMV antigen stimulation. This chain uses TRBV19 with TRBJ1-2; 7 nucleotides line up with TRBD1. This TCR came from a human donor in good health (CMV status not recorded). Some clones in this sample may be carry-over from other donors' samples. This CDR3 reads CASSIVWGQRYGYTF. The DNA of the CDR3 is TGTGCCAGTAGTATAGTATGGGGACAGAGATATGGCTACACCTTC.